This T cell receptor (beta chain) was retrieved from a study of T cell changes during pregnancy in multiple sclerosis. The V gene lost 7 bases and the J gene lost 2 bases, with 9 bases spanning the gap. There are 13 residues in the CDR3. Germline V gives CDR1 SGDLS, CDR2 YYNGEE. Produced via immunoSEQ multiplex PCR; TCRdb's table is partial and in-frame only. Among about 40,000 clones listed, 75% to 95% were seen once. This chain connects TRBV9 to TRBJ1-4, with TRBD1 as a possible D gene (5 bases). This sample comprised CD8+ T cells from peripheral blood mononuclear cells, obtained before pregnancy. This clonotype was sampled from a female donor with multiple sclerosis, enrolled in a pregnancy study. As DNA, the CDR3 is TGTGCCAGCCAGGGAAGCACTAATGAAAAACTGTTTTTT. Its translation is CASQGSTNEKLFF.